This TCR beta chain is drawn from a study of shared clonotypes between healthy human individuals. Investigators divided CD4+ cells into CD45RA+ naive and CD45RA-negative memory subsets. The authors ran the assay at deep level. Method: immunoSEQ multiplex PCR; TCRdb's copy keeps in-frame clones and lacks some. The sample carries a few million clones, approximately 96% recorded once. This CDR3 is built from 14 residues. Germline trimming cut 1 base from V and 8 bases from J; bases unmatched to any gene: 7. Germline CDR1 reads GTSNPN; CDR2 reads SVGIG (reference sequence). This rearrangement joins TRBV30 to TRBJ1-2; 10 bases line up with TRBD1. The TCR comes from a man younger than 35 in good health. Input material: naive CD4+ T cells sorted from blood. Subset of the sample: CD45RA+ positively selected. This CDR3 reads CAWSGDRGFGGYTF. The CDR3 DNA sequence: TGTGCCTGGAGTGGGGACAGGGGTTTTGGCGGCTACACCTTC.